The rows below give T cell receptor beta chains drawn from one sample of a study of T cells in Graves' hyperthyroidism and ophthalmopathy. MiXCR, applied by TCRdb to the multiplex PCR reads, yields one record per CDR3 protein. This table holds 550,000 to 850,000 distinct CDR3 sequences, roughly a sixth found once. Sequencing was done on a sample of blood. These receptors were collected from a woman aged 45-65 years with Graves' hyperthyroidism that later progressed to Graves' ophthalmopathy. Each CDR3 is given with its conserved first and last residue. Fields, in order: CDR3 DNA, CDR3 protein, J gene, D gene, V gene, clone size. The D gene is left open where the match is weak. Not every row has a clone size; where given, it reads once, few, many or a size class.

TGTGCCAGCAGCTGGGGAATTAGCACTGAAGCTTTCTTT | CASSWGISTEAFF | TRBJ1-1 | - | TRBV7-9 | many
TGCGCCAGCAGCGTGGGACAAACTAATGAAAAACTGTTTTTT | CASSVGQTNEKLFF | TRBJ1-4 | - | TRBV5-1 | many
TGTGCCAGCAGCTTAGTGGCGGGGGGGCCCAATGAGCAGTTCTTC | CASSLVAGGPNEQFF | TRBJ2-1 | TRBD2 | TRBV11-3 | many
TGTGCCAGCAGCTTAGTGTACGGTGTCTGGACTGAAGCTTTCTTT | CASSLVYGVWTEAFF | TRBJ1-1 | - | TRBV7-9 | many
TGCGCCAGCAGCCAAGATCCCCTCCCGGCAGATACGCAGTATTTT | CASSQDPLPADTQYF | TRBJ2-3 | - | TRBV4-1 | -
TGTGCCAGCAGCCAAGGCCTAAGGACTGAAGCTTTCTTT | CASSQGLRTEAFF | TRBJ1-1 | - | TRBV14 | many
TGTGCCATCAGGCCGACGTCGAACACCGGGGAGCTGTTTTTT | CAIRPTSNTGELFF | TRBJ2-2 | - | TRBV10-3 | -
TGCGCCAGCAGCTTACGCAGGGGGCGCGCCGGGGAGCTGTTTTTT | CASSLRRGRAGELFF | TRBJ2-2 | TRBD1 | TRBV5-1 | few
TGTGCCAGCAGCCGTACACTAGACGCGGGGGGGGATGAGCAGTTCTTC | CASSRTLDAGGDEQFF | TRBJ2-1 | TRBD2 | TRBV11-2 | -
TGTGCCTGGAGCGGACCCGACATATATTTT | CAWSGPDIYF | TRBJ1-3 | - | TRBV30 | many
TGTGCCAGCAGCGAGGGACAGGGTGGGGGGCTCGGAGAGACCCAGTACTTC | CASSEGQGGGLGETQYF | TRBJ2-5 | TRBD1 | TRBV9 | -
TGCAGCGTTGAGAAACAGGGTAGAGGTACTGAAGCTTTCTTT | CSVEKQGRGTEAFF | TRBJ1-1 | - | TRBV29-1 | few
TGTGCCAGCAGTTACAAGGGCTCTAGCTCCGAGACCCAGTACTTC | CASSYKGSSSETQYF | TRBJ2-5 | - | TRBV6-2/TRBV6-3 | many
TGTGCCAGCAGCAGGACAGGGAGGGAAGACACCGGGGAGCTGTTTTTT | CASSRTGREDTGELFF | TRBJ2-2 | - | TRBV5-5 | few
TGTGCCAGCAGTGCGTCGGGTCATCAGCCCCAGCATTTT | CASSASGHQPQHF | TRBJ1-5 | - | TRBV6-1 | -
TGTGCCAGCAGTCTGCGTTTGGGGAATCGAGGACCCCTCCACTTT | CASSLRLGNRGPLHF | TRBJ1-6 | - | TRBV6-1 | -
TGCGCCAGCAGCCCGGGACAGCTAGTAAATCAGCCCCAGCATTTT | CASSPGQLVNQPQHF | TRBJ1-5 | TRBD1 | TRBV4-1 | -
TGTGCCAGCAGTGGGGCTCTGAAGTATGGCTACACCTTC | CASSGALKYGYTF | TRBJ1-2 | - | TRBV6-1 | few
TGTGCCAGCAGCTTCCGGGACTCCAGGCCTGGGGCCAACGTCCTGACTTTC | CASSFRDSRPGANVLTF | TRBJ2-6 | - | TRBV13 | few
TGCAGTGCTAGAGCAGGGGGCGCGTCCTACAATGAGCAGTACTTC | CSARAGGASYNEQYF | TRBJ2-7 | TRBD1 | TRBV20-1 | -
TGTGCCAGCAGCGTAGATGTAGGGCCTAGCGTCATAGATACGCAGTATTTT | CASSVDVGPSVIDTQYF | TRBJ2-3 | - | TRBV9 | few
TGCAGTGCCTTGATTACAGGGGCGAGTGAAGCTTTCTTT | CSALITGASEAFF | TRBJ1-1 | TRBD1 | TRBV20-1 | once
TGTGCCAGTAGTATTCGTCAGCACCTGAGCAATCAGCCCCAGCATTTT | CASSIRQHLSNQPQHF | TRBJ1-5 | - | TRBV19 | -
TGTGCCAGCATCCCCGGGGGAGCAGGATCCCTGTCTGGGGCCAACGTCCTGACTTTC | CASIPGGAGSLSGANVLTF | TRBJ2-6 | - | TRBV11-1 | -
TGTGCCAGCAGTGAATTTGCTAGCGGGGGGCATCAAGATACGCAGTATTTT | CASSEFASGGHQDTQYF | TRBJ2-3 | TRBD2 | TRBV2 | many
TGCGCCAGCAGCTCTGCCACCAGCACAGATACGCAGTATTTT | CASSSATSTDTQYF | TRBJ2-3 | - | TRBV5-1 | few
TGCGCCAGCAGCCAAGGGGTCACAGATACGCAGTATTTT | CASSQGVTDTQYF | TRBJ2-3 | - | TRBV4-1 | many
TGTGCCTGGACCCCGGGAGATTATAGCAATCAGCCCCAGCATTTT | CAWTPGDYSNQPQHF | TRBJ1-5 | - | TRBV30 | few
TGCAGTGCTAGAGCCCGGGACAGCCTTTTGGCTAGCAATCAGCCCCAGCATTTT | CSARARDSLLASNQPQHF | TRBJ1-5 | TRBD1 | TRBV20-1 | few
TGCAGTGCTAGGGACTTCGGGGACCACACTGAAGCTTTCTTT | CSARDFGDHTEAFF | TRBJ1-1 | - | TRBV20-1 | -
TGTGCCACCAGTGACCGAGGGGACATTTCAGATACGCAGTATTTT | CATSDRGDISDTQYF | TRBJ2-3 | - | TRBV24-1 | -
TGTGCCAGCAGTGAAGGATGGCGGGGGGTCGGGAATGAGCAGTTCTTC | CASSEGWRGVGNEQFF | TRBJ2-1 | TRBD2 | TRBV6-1 | -
TGTGCCAGCAGTGAATACGACTATGGCTACACCTTC | CASSEYDYGYTF | TRBJ1-2 | - | TRBV6-1 | -
TGCAGTGCGCCTGTAGCGGGGAGGAACACCGGGGAGCTGTTTTTT | CSAPVAGRNTGELFF | TRBJ2-2 | TRBD2 | TRBV20-1 | few
TGTGCCAGCAGGATACTAGCGGGGGGTTCGACCGGGGAGCTGTTTTTT | CASRILAGGSTGELFF | TRBJ2-2 | TRBD2 | TRBV6-1 | -
TGTGCCAGCAGTCCGGGACCCCATGGAGGGTCACCCCTCCACTTT | CASSPGPHGGSPLHF | TRBJ1-6 | - | TRBV12-3/TRBV12-4 | few
TGTGCCGCTGCGAGGGGAATAGGGGCTGAAGCTTTCTTT | CAAARGIGAEAFF | TRBJ1-1 | - | TRBV6-1 | -
TGTGCCAGCAGTTTAATACCCGTCTCTGGAAACACCATATATTTT | CASSLIPVSGNTIYF | TRBJ1-3 | - | TRBV27 | -
TGTGTCAGCACGGCAGGGCCCAACACCGGGGAGCTGTTTTTT | CVSTAGPNTGELFF | TRBJ2-2 | - | TRBV7-9 | -
TGCGCCAGCAGCCAAGAGGGCTCGGGGGGCTTGGATGGCTACACCTTC | CASSQEGSGGLDGYTF | TRBJ1-2 | - | TRBV4-1 | few
TGTGCCAGCAGGTCGGGTAGGATGGACATTCAGTACTTC | CASRSGRMDIQYF | TRBJ2-4 | - | TRBV12-3/TRBV12-4 | few
TGTGCCAGCAGCCAAGGGACACGGTCGGGGTACAATGAGCAGTTCTTC | CASSQGTRSGYNEQFF | TRBJ2-1 | - | TRBV3-1 | many
TGCGCCAGCAGCTTGTCTCCGGGGGACTATGGCTACACCTTC | CASSLSPGDYGYTF | TRBJ1-2 | - | TRBV5-1 | -
TGTGCCAGCAGCCGGGAGGCAGGGAGAAGGACCGGGGAGCTGTTTTTT | CASSREAGRRTGELFF | TRBJ2-2 | TRBD2 | TRBV7-2 | -
TGTGCCAGCAGCCTGGACAGAAGGAATTCACCCCTCCACTTT | CASSLDRRNSPLHF | TRBJ1-6 | - | TRBV5-6 | -
TGTGCCAGCTCACCAGATTCCGGGCCCTCCTACGAGCAGTACTTC | CASSPDSGPSYEQYF | TRBJ2-7 | - | TRBV18 | -
TGTGCCAGCAGGTCCGGGACAGGGGGCGTGAACACTGAAGCTTTCTTT | CASRSGTGGVNTEAFF | TRBJ1-1 | TRBD1 | TRBV6-1 | -
TGCGCCAGCAGCTTTACTGAGGCCTCCTACAATGAGCAGTTCTTC | CASSFTEASYNEQFF | TRBJ2-1 | - | TRBV5-1 | many
TGTGCCAGCAGCCAGCTCGGCGAAAACTATGGCTACACCTTC | CASSQLGENYGYTF | TRBJ1-2 | - | TRBV3-1 | many
TGTGCCAGCAGTAGGACTAGCGGGGGCCGGGGTGAGCAGTTCTTC | CASSRTSGGRGEQFF | TRBJ2-1 | TRBD2 | TRBV7-3 | -
TGTGCCATCAGTGAGTCGGCGGGCGGAAGTGAAGCTTTCTTT | CAISESAGGSEAFF | TRBJ1-1 | - | TRBV10-3 | many
TGTGCCACCAGCCCAGGGGTTGGGGCCAACGTCCTGACTTTC | CATSPGVGANVLTF | TRBJ2-6 | - | TRBV15 | -
TGTGCCAGCAGCTCCGGACAGGGATGGACTGAAGCTTTCTTT | CASSSGQGWTEAFF | TRBJ1-1 | TRBD1 | TRBV11-1 | many
TGTGCCAGCAGTTTCAGACAGGGGGCTGAAGCTTTCTTT | CASSFRQGAEAFF | TRBJ1-1 | TRBD1 | TRBV12-3/TRBV12-4 | many
TGTGCCAGCAGTCGAGGATGGACAGGGTCCTACGAGCAGTACTTC | CASSRGWTGSYEQYF | TRBJ2-7 | TRBD1 | TRBV6-1 | few
TGTGCCAGCAGCTTCCAACCCAGCTCTGGAAACACCATATATTTT | CASSFQPSSGNTIYF | TRBJ1-3 | - | TRBV5-5 | -
TGTGCCAGCAGGCACGCAGGGGCCCATCCGTCCAATGAGCAGTTCTTC | CASRHAGAHPSNEQFF | TRBJ2-1 | - | TRBV2 | few
TGTGCCAGCAGTTACGAGGGAGGTGGCTACACCTTC | CASSYEGGGYTF | TRBJ1-2 | - | TRBV6-2/TRBV6-3 | few
TGCGCCAGCAGCCCGCTGGGTCAGACAGATACGCAGTATTTT | CASSPLGQTDTQYF | TRBJ2-3 | - | TRBV5-1 | many
TGTGCCAGCAGCTTAGGGGATACAGGGGGAGTCGGCTACACCTTC | CASSLGDTGGVGYTF | TRBJ1-2 | TRBD1 | TRBV7-2 | -